These 4 T cell receptor beta chains came from one sample sequenced in a study of cytomegalovirus exposure and HLA in healthy donors. The study ran its PCR with 60 Vbeta and 13 Jbeta primers. Method: immunoSEQ multiplex PCR; TCRdb's copy keeps in-frame clones and lacks some. The data contain about 98,000 clones, about 81% of them seen just once; the ten biggest clones take up roughly 1.5%. Sequenced material: PBMCs. Receptors were obtained from a man in his forties or fifties in good health and CMV-seronegative.

This chain uses TRBV9 with TRBJ1-1; the D gene is possibly TRBD1 (5 bases). Germline V gene lookup returns CDR1 SGDLS and CDR2 YYNGEE. Trimming removed 6 bases at V and 2 bases at J, with 11 bases between. The CDR3 sequence is 13 residues long. The CDR3 loop is CASTPGGNTEAFF. The CDR3 nucleotides read TGTGCCAGCACCCCGGGGGGAAACACTGAAGCTTTCTTT. Filled out from reference TRBV9 and TRBJ1-1, the complete variable domain reads DSGVTQTPKHLITATGQRVTLRCSPRSGDLSVYWYQQSLDQGLQFLIQYYNGEERAKGNILERFSAQQFPDLHSELNLSSLELGDSALYFCASTPGGNTEAFFGQGTRLTVV.

This clone turned up a few times. V usage is TRBV5-1 and J usage is TRBJ2-1; possible D gene TRBD2, 6 bases. With 3 bases removed from V and 8 bases from J, the gap between germline ends came to 18 bases. The CDR3 contains 15 residues. The germline V gene has CDR1 SGHRS and CDR2 YFSETQ. The CDR3 loop is CASSSGQQRVDEQFF. In DNA, the CDR3 is TGCGCCAGCAGCTCTGGACAACAGCGGGTCGATGAGCAGTTCTTC.

The chain couples TRBV27 to TRBJ1-6; 7 nucleotides agree with TRBD1. The CDR3 spans 15 residues. CDR1 is MNHEY, CDR2 SMNVEV, per germline (reference sequence). The V segment lost 1 base and the J segment 7 bases; nucleotides outside the gene matches: 4. CDR3 DNA sequence: TGTGCCAGCAGTTTATTGGGACAGAACAATTCACCCCTCCACTTT. As protein: CASSLLGQNNSPLHF.

This chain links TRBV10-3 with TRBJ2-3; possible D gene TRBD2, 5 bases. V was shortened by 8 bases and J by 2 bases, with 8 bases between the two germline ends. Germline loops: CDR1 ENHRY, CDR2 SYGVKD. The CDR3 runs 12 residues. The DNA for the CDR3 is TGTGCCATCGCGGGCAACACAGATACGCAGTATTTT. Its translation: CAIAGNTDTQYF.